This record concerns one TCR beta chain sequence. The count of this clonotype is one. What this receptor recognizes is not known. Qualities for individual bases were not recorded, and no much larger clone is one base off. One read provides weak support. The data belong to a study of T cells in Graves' hyperthyroidism and ophthalmopathy (dated by TCRdb to about 2019). A note on the overall study: Peripheral blood samples were taken at the time of initial diagnosis, prior to any treatment. An independent validation cohort of under 20 hyperthyroidism patients and about 16 patients who later progressed to ophthalmopathy tested prospective prediction of ophthalmopathy. The paper reports TCR Vbeta CDR3 sequencing of some 140 peripheral blood samples: 43 ophthalmopathy, roughly 80 hyperthyroidism and 17 progressor patients. To identify distinguishing TCR V-J signatures, a discovery cohort of about a hundred patients was used, comprising some 45 with Graves' ophthalmopathy and about 59 with stable Graves' hyperthyroidism. After blood sampling, hyperthyroidism patients were treated with methimazole at a starting dose of 30 mg daily, and ophthalmopathy patients were treated with high-dose intravenous methylprednisolone. The approximately 97 discovery patients were randomly divided into training and test sets at a 7:3 ratio. In addition, the study compared T-cell repertoires in thyroid tissue and in blood from a handful of Graves' hyperthyroidism patients.

Findings and caveats that apply to the study as a whole: In validation, the model predicted progression to ophthalmopathy a median of 6.5 months before onset, with approximately 68% sensitivity and roughly 73% specificity. A 13 V-J signature model separated ophthalmopathy from stable hyperthyroidism, with 87.88% sensitivity and roughly 84% specificity in cross-validation and 80%/75% in testing. Blood samples also contained most of the expanded thyroid clonotypes (frequency above 0.001), which suggests that blood repertoires may reflect thyroid immune responses. Sample size was not statistically predetermined, and blinding of investigators to group allocation was not performed.

TCR beta CDR3 regions were amplified from RNA transcripts. The TCR CDR3 was subjected to a first round of RT-PCR using the HTBI primer set and the Qiagen OneStep RT-PCR kit. A second multiplex PCR round built the libraries, followed by size selection and purification. Sequencing of the libraries was done on an Illumina HiSeq2000 using paired-end 100 bp reads. In the paper's pipeline: SOAPnuke was used to process the raw data, removing reads that contained adapters or uncalled bases, had a mean Phred below 15, or lacked an exact match to the constant primer or identifier. COPE v1.2.5 was used to merge the high-quality paired reads, and each unique nucleotide sequence was defined as a clonotype. Clonotypes were aligned to IMGT TRBV, TRBD and TRBJ reference segments using MiTCR v1.1. The analysis was restricted to V-J combinations with a frequency above 0.0001, which together covered just over 98% of the repertoires. A TCS score was defined as the ratio between F50 (clonal expansion) and ExV (chaos), using BLOSUM62-based TCRdist between CDR3 peptides within each V-J. Welch's t-statistics and random forest reduced fewer than 550 V-J features to roughly 13, which were used in a naive Bayes classifier (R e1071). The Morisita-Horn index was used to measure how similar the thyroid and blood repertoires were. TCRdb ran its own pipeline on the public reads, namely fastp trimming at Q25 and MiXCR clone calling, and kept in-frame beta chains. Records with the same CDR3 protein are collapsed into one entry carrying the most frequent genes and DNA. TCRdb's processing, not the authors' own work, is the source of the V and J calls. This sample holds around 97,000 distinct CDR3 sequences; 47% were observed only once. The ten largest clonotypes hold about 25% of the sample.

Stable Graves' hyperthyroidism was defined as no progression to ophthalmopathy during 18 months of follow-up. The hyperthyroidism patients were between 18 and 65 years old and newly diagnosed, with a disease duration of less than 2 months. Exclusion was applied to patients with uncontrolled infections, other autoimmune diseases, pregnancy or lactation. Diagnoses were established on the basis of clinical symptoms, serum thyroxine and TRAb, thyroid ultrasound, and orbital computed tomography. PBMCs were isolated from 10 ml of fresh peripheral blood by Ficoll-Paque density gradient centrifugation. Total RNA was extracted with Trizol reagent, and quality was checked on an Agilent 2100 Bioanalyzer. The germline V gene sets CDR1 to KGHDR and CDR2 to SFDVKD. Including cysteine and phenylalanine, the CDR3 has 13 amino acids. The entry retains the CDR3 DNA only, 39 bases that are in frame from base 1. V is clipped by 12 bases and J by 0 bases, and the sequence between their germline boundaries is 12 bases long.

The V and J genes are TRBV24-1 and TRBJ2-3; no D gene is confidently identified. Sequencing was performed on blood. The TCR was taken from a man aged 35-49 years with Graves' hyperthyroidism. The CDR3 amino acid sequence is: CAASTVSTDTQYF. The sequenced DNA is TGTGCCGCCTCCACGGTCAGCACAGATACGCAGTATTTT.